A selection of T cell receptor beta chains follows, all from one sample in a study of T cell responses to AZD1222 COVID-19 vaccine. Sequenced by immunoSEQ multiplex PCR; TCRdb stores in-frame clones only, minus some. The sample has 150,000 to 200,000 clones, 88% seen once; the top ten hold approximately 26%. This material consisted of peripheral blood, taken 28 days after the second AZD1222 dose. The receptors here all came from an adult who received the AZD1222 COVID-19 vaccine. Each CDR3 is given with its conserved first and last residue. Fields, in order: D gene, clone size, J gene, V gene, CDR3 DNA, CDR3 protein. The D gene is left open where the match is weak. Only some rows state a clone size, as once, few, many or a class for expanded clones.

d_gene: TRBD1; abundance: NA; j_gene: TRBJ1-2; v_gene: TRBV18; CDR3nt: TGTGCCAGCTCACCGACCTCGACAGGGGAGGGTGGCTACACCTTC; CDR3aa: CASSPTSTGEGGYTF
d_gene: NA; abundance: NA; j_gene: TRBJ2-7; v_gene: TRBV7-9; CDR3nt: TGTGCCAGCAGCTCTACAGGGCCAGCCAGTAAATACGAGCAGTACTTC; CDR3aa: CASSSTGPASKYEQYF
d_gene: TRBD2; abundance: NA; j_gene: TRBJ2-7; v_gene: TRBV19; CDR3nt: TGTGCCAGTAGTATAGTTCCAGCGGGGGCCTACGAGCAGTACTTC; CDR3aa: CASSIVPAGAYEQYF
d_gene: TRBD1; abundance: NA; j_gene: TRBJ1-1; v_gene: TRBV27; CDR3nt: TGTGCCAGCAGATCCGCCGGGACAGGGATGAACACTGAAGCTTTCTTT; CDR3aa: CASRSAGTGMNTEAFF
d_gene: TRBD1; abundance: NA; j_gene: TRBJ1-5; v_gene: TRBV18; CDR3nt: TGTGCCAGCTCACACGGACAGGGTGTTCAGCCCCAGCATTTT; CDR3aa: CASSHGQGVQPQHF
d_gene: NA; abundance: NA; j_gene: TRBJ2-1; v_gene: TRBV7-2; CDR3nt: TGTGCCAGCCGCCGCAGTAGAGGCTCCTACAATGAGCAGTTCTTC; CDR3aa: CASRRSRGSYNEQFF
d_gene: TRBD2; abundance: NA; j_gene: TRBJ2-5; v_gene: TRBV5-4; CDR3nt: TGTGCCAGCAGCTTAGGTCAAGCGGGAGGGCCATTAGAGACCCAGTACTTC; CDR3aa: CASSLGQAGGPLETQYF
d_gene: TRBD1; abundance: NA; j_gene: TRBJ2-5; v_gene: TRBV28; CDR3nt: TGTGCCAGCAGTCCGGACAGGGGCCAAGAGACCCAGTACTTC; CDR3aa: CASSPDRGQETQYF
d_gene: NA; abundance: NA; j_gene: TRBJ1-2; v_gene: TRBV28; CDR3nt: TGTGCCAGCAGTCCTTCAAACTATGGCTACACCTTC; CDR3aa: CASSPSNYGYTF
d_gene: TRBD1; abundance: NA; j_gene: TRBJ1-2; v_gene: TRBV7-2; CDR3nt: TGTGCCAGCAGCTTAGGACAAGCCGGGACAGGGTACTATGGCTACACCTTC; CDR3aa: CASSLGQAGTGYYGYTF
d_gene: TRBD2; abundance: NA; j_gene: TRBJ2-1; v_gene: TRBV6-5; CDR3nt: TGTGCCAGCAGCAGACCGACTAGCGGGAGAGATGAGCAGTTCTTC; CDR3aa: CASSRPTSGRDEQFF
d_gene: TRBD1; abundance: NA; j_gene: TRBJ2-3; v_gene: TRBV5-1; CDR3nt: TGCGCCAGCAGCGACAGGGTGACAGATACGCAGTATTTT; CDR3aa: CASSDRVTDTQYF
d_gene: NA; abundance: NA; j_gene: TRBJ2-6; v_gene: TRBV7-2; CDR3nt: TGTGCCAGCAGCCAGGGAGGTGGGGCCAACGTCCTGACTTTC; CDR3aa: CASSQGGGANVLTF
d_gene: NA; abundance: NA; j_gene: TRBJ2-3; v_gene: TRBV3-1/TRBV3-2; CDR3nt: TGTGCCAGCAGCCAATGGGCTAGCGCGACAGATACGCAGTATTTT; CDR3aa: CASSQWASATDTQYF
d_gene: TRBD2; abundance: NA; j_gene: TRBJ2-5; v_gene: TRBV27; CDR3nt: TGTGCCAGCAGCCCCGGGGGGGGTGGAGGAGAGACCCAGTACTTC; CDR3aa: CASSPGGGGGETQYF
d_gene: TRBD2; abundance: NA; j_gene: TRBJ2-3; v_gene: TRBV7-3; CDR3nt: TGTGCCAGCAGCTCTCGGACTAGCGGGAGAGCTGATACGCAGTATTTT; CDR3aa: CASSSRTSGRADTQYF
d_gene: NA; abundance: NA; j_gene: TRBJ2-1; v_gene: TRBV7-2; CDR3nt: TGTGCCAGCAGCCAGGACAGCGGACTTTACAATGAGCAGTTCTTC; CDR3aa: CASSQDSGLYNEQFF
d_gene: TRBD1; abundance: NA; j_gene: TRBJ2-5; v_gene: TRBV15; CDR3nt: TGTGCCACCAGATGGGACAGGGGGCGCGAGGAGACCCAGTACTTC; CDR3aa: CATRWDRGREETQYF
d_gene: NA; abundance: medium-sized; j_gene: TRBJ1-3; v_gene: TRBV7-2; CDR3nt: TGTGCCAGCAGCCCAGGATTTAGCTCTGGAAACACCATATATTTT; CDR3aa: CASSPGFSSGNTIYF
d_gene: NA; abundance: NA; j_gene: TRBJ2-3; v_gene: TRBV2; CDR3nt: TGTGCCAGCAGTGGGGGACGGGAACCCTTCACAGATACGCAGTATTTT; CDR3aa: CASSGGREPFTDTQYF
d_gene: NA; abundance: NA; j_gene: TRBJ1-2; v_gene: TRBV4-3; CDR3nt: TGCGCCAGCAGCCAAGGGGAGGGTCTAGAAAATGGCTACACCTTC; CDR3aa: CASSQGEGLENGYTF
d_gene: NA; abundance: NA; j_gene: TRBJ1-2; v_gene: TRBV5-1; CDR3nt: TGCGCCAGCAGCTTGGATCTGGGAAACTATGGCTACACCTTC; CDR3aa: CASSLDLGNYGYTF
d_gene: TRBD2; abundance: NA; j_gene: TRBJ2-2; v_gene: TRBV4-3; CDR3nt: TGCGCCAGCAGCCAGCTAGCGGGAGGGGCCACCGGGGAGCTGTTTTTT; CDR3aa: CASSQLAGGATGELFF
d_gene: NA; abundance: NA; j_gene: TRBJ2-4; v_gene: TRBV7-9; CDR3nt: TGTGCCAGCAGCTCGATGACTGGGGCCAAAAACATTCAGTACTTC; CDR3aa: CASSSMTGAKNIQYF
d_gene: TRBD2; abundance: NA; j_gene: TRBJ2-7; v_gene: TRBV4-1; CDR3nt: TGCGCCAGCAGCCAAGGAAGCGGGAGCCTCCGCGAGCAGTACTTC; CDR3aa: CASSQGSGSLREQYF
d_gene: TRBD1; abundance: NA; j_gene: TRBJ1-6; v_gene: TRBV19; CDR3nt: TGTGCCAGTAGTAGGGGCCAGGGGGCCCTGAGTTCACCCCTCCACTTT; CDR3aa: CASSRGQGALSSPLHF
d_gene: TRBD1; abundance: NA; j_gene: TRBJ2-5; v_gene: TRBV19; CDR3nt: TGTGCCAGTAGGACCCCTGACCCACAGGGGCGAGAGACCCAGTACTTC; CDR3aa: CASRTPDPQGRETQYF
d_gene: NA; abundance: NA; j_gene: TRBJ1-2; v_gene: TRBV7-6; CDR3nt: TGTGCCAGCAGCTTGAACTATGGCTACACCTTC; CDR3aa: CASSLNYGYTF
d_gene: NA; abundance: NA; j_gene: TRBJ2-1; v_gene: TRBV27; CDR3nt: TGTGCCAGCAGTTCCCTTGTCCCCCAAGGCTACAATGAGCAGTTCTTC; CDR3aa: CASSSLVPQGYNEQFF
d_gene: NA; abundance: NA; j_gene: TRBJ2-3; v_gene: TRBV5-5; CDR3nt: TGTGCCAGCAGCTTGAGTGGCAGGGCCACAGATACGCAGTATTTT; CDR3aa: CASSLSGRATDTQYF
d_gene: TRBD1; abundance: NA; j_gene: TRBJ1-2; v_gene: TRBV7-9; CDR3nt: TGTGCCAGCAGCGCCGGAGGGGGCGCCTATGGCTACACCTTC; CDR3aa: CASSAGGGAYGYTF
d_gene: NA; abundance: NA; j_gene: TRBJ1-2; v_gene: TRBV21-1; CDR3nt: TGTGCCAGCCCTCTACCCCGGTCTAACTATGGCTACACCTTC; CDR3aa: CASPLPRSNYGYTF
d_gene: NA; abundance: once; j_gene: TRBJ1-6; v_gene: TRBV7-6; CDR3nt: TGTGCCAGCGGACTAGACGGGGCTGGGTCACCCCTCCACTTT; CDR3aa: CASGLDGAGSPLHF
d_gene: NA; abundance: NA; j_gene: TRBJ2-7; v_gene: TRBV30; CDR3nt: TGTGCCTGGAGTCTAGGACCGGGCCCCTACGAGCAGTACTTC; CDR3aa: CAWSLGPGPYEQYF
d_gene: NA; abundance: NA; j_gene: TRBJ1-6; v_gene: TRBV27; CDR3nt: TGTGCCAGCAGTAGTTCAGGGACCCCCCTCCACTTT; CDR3aa: CASSSSGTPLHF
d_gene: NA; abundance: NA; j_gene: TRBJ2-1; v_gene: TRBV19; CDR3nt: TGTGCCAGTAGTATAAACAGGGTCGACAATGAGCAGTTCTTC; CDR3aa: CASSINRVDNEQFF
d_gene: TRBD2; abundance: NA; j_gene: TRBJ2-7; v_gene: TRBV29-1; CDR3nt: TGCAGCGTTCGCGGGAGGGCCCCCTACGAGCAGTACTTC; CDR3aa: CSVRGRAPYEQYF
d_gene: NA; abundance: once; j_gene: TRBJ2-2; v_gene: TRBV28; CDR3nt: TGTGCCAGCAGTTTATCGGGGAACGCCGGGGAGCTGTTTTTT; CDR3aa: CASSLSGNAGELFF
d_gene: NA; abundance: NA; j_gene: TRBJ2-2; v_gene: TRBV28; CDR3nt: TGTGCCAGCAGCCCCCTCCAGAAAACTTTCACCGGGGAGCTGTTTTTT; CDR3aa: CASSPLQKTFTGELFF
d_gene: NA; abundance: NA; j_gene: TRBJ2-1; v_gene: TRBV7-6; CDR3nt: TGTGCCAGCAGCCTCAGGGCCCAAAGCTCCTACAATGAGCAGTTCTTC; CDR3aa: CASSLRAQSSYNEQFF